This T cell receptor beta chain was documented in a study of long-term antiretroviral therapy in people with HIV. Survey-level resolution applied to immunoSEQ assay v3.0. Sequenced by immunoSEQ multiplex PCR; TCRdb stores in-frame clones only, minus some. Of tens of thousands of clones detected, 80% to 90% appear once; the ten largest clones hold roughly 7%. The CDR3 has 13 residues. Germline CDR1 MNHNY, CDR2 SVGAGI (reference sequence). The junction had 6 bases not matched to a gene; V was cut back by 5 bases and J by 8 bases. Per individual, the PBMC samples numbered at least one pre-ART and at least two post-ART.

The sequenced sample was unsorted PBMCs, obtained about 5 years before starting antiretroviral therapy. This chain links TRBV6-6 with TRBJ1-2, with 9 bases matching TRBD1. This TCR was recovered from a man in his fifties with HIV. CDR3 amino acids: CASSQTGGVGYTF. DNA for the CDR3: TGTGCCAGCAGTCAAACAGGGGGCGTCGGCTACACCTTC.